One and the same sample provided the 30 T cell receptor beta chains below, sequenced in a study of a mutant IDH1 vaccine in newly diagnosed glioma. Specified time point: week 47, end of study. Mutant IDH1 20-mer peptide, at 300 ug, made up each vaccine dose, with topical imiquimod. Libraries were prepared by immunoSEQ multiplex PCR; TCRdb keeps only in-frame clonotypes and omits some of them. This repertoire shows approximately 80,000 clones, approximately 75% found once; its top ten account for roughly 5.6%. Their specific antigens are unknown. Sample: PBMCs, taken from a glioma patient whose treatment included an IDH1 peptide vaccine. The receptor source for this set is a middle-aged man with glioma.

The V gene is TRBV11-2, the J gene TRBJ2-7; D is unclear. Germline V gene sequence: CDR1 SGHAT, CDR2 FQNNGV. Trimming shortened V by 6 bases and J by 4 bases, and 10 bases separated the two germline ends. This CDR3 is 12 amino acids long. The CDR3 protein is CASRRTEYEQYF. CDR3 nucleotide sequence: TGTGCCAGCAGACGGACGGAGTACGAGCAGTACTTC.

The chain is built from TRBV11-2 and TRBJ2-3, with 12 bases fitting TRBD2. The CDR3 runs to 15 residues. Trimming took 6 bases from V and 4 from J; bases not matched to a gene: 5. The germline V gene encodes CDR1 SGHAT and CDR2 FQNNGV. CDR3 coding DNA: TGTGCCAGCAGTACTAGCGGGGGGCGCGCAGATACGCAGTATTTT. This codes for CASSTSGGRADTQYF.

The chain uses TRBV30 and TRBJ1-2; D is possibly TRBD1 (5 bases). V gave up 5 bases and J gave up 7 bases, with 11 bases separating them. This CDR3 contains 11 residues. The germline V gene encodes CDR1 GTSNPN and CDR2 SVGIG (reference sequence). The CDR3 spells CAWDSGLGYTF. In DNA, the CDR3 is TGTGCCTGGGACAGCGGGCTTGGCTACACCTTC.

CDR3: CASSSGTGGFVRQSSYNSPLHF. The CDR3 DNA sequence: TGCGCCAGCAGCTCCGGGACAGGGGGCTTTGTGCGTCAAAGCTCCTATAATTCACCCCTCCACTTT. The chain recombines TRBV5-1 with TRBJ1-6, with TRBD1 matching 12 bases. Per germline, CDR1 SGHRS and CDR2 YFSETQ. Germline trimming cut 3 bases from V and 0 bases from J; bases unmatched to any gene: 16. The CDR3 is made up of 22 amino acids.

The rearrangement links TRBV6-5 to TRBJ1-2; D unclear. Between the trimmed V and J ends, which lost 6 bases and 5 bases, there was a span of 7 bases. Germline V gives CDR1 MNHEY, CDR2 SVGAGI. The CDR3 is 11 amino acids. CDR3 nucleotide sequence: TGTGCCAGCAGCGGAGGATATGGCTACACCTTC. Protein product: CASSGGYGYTF.

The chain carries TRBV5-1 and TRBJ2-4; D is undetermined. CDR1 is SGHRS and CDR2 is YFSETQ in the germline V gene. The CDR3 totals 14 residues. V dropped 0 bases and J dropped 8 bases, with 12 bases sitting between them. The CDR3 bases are TGCGCCAGCAGCTTGGATGGCAACTCGGACATTCAGTACTTC. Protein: CASSLDGNSDIQYF.

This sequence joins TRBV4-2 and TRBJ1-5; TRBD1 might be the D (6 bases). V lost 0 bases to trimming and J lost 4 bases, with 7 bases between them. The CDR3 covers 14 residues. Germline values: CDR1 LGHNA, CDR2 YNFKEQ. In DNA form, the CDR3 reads TGTGCCAGCAGCCAAGACAGGGGTAATCAGCCCCAGCATTTT. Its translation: CASSQDRGNQPQHF.

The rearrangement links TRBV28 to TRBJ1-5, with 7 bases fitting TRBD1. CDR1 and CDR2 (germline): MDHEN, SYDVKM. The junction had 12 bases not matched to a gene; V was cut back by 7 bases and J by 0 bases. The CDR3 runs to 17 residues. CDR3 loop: CASNNYRGSYSNQPQHF. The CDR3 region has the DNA TGTGCCAGCAATAATTACAGGGGTTCCTATAGCAATCAGCCCCAGCATTTT.

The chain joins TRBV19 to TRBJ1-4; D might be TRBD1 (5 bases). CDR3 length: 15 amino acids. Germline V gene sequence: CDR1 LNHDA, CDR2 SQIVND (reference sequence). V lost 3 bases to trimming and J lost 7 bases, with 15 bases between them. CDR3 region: CASSIGGLGSEKLFF. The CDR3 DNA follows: TGTGCCAGTAGTATTGGGGGACTGGGTAGTGAAAAACTGTTTTTT.

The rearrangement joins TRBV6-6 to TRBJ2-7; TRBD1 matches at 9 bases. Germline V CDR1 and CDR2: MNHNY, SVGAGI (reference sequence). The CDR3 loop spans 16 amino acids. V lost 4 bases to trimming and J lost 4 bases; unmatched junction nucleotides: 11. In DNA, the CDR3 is TGTGCCAGCAGTTCGGTCCGGACAGGGGCAAATTACGAGCAGTACTTC. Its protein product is CASSSVRTGANYEQYF.

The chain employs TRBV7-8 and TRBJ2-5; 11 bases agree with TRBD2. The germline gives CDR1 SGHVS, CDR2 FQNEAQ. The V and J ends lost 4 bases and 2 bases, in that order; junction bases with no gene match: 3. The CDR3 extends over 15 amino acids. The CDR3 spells CASSSVAGGQETQYF. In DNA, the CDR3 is TGTGCCAGCAGCTCCGTAGCGGGAGGGCAAGAGACCCAGTACTTC.

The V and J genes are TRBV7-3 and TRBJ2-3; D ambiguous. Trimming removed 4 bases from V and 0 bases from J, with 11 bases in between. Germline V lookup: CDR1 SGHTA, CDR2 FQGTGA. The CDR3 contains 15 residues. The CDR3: CASSSNGVSTDTQYF. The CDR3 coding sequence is TGTGCCAGCAGCTCAAACGGCGTGAGCACAGATACGCAGTATTTT.

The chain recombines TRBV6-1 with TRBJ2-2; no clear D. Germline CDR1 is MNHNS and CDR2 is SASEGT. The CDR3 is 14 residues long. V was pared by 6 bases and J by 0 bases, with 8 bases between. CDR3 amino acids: CASRDFANTGELFF. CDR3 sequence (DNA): TGTGCCAGCAGAGACTTCGCGAACACCGGGGAGCTGTTTTTT.

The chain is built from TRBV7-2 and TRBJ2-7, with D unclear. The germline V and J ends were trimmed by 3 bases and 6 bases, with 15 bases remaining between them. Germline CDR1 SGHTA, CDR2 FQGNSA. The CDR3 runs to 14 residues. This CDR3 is CASSFRTQPREQYF. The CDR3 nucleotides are TGTGCCAGCAGCTTCCGGACCCAGCCCCGCGAGCAGTACTTC.

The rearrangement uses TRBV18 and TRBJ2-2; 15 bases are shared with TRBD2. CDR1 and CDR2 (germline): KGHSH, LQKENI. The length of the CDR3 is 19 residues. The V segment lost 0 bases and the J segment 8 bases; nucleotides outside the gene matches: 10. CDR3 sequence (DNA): TGTGCCAGCTCACCACCGTCGGGACTAGCGGGAGGCTCAGCAGGGGAGCTGTTTTTT. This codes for CASSPPSGLAGGSAGELFF.

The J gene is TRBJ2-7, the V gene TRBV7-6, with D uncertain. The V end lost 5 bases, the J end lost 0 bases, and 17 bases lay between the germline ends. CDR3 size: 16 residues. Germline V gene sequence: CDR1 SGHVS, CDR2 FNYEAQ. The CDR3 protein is CASSRGGYGSSYEQYF. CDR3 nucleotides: TGTGCCAGCAGCCGCGGTGGATATGGTAGCTCCTACGAGCAGTACTTC.

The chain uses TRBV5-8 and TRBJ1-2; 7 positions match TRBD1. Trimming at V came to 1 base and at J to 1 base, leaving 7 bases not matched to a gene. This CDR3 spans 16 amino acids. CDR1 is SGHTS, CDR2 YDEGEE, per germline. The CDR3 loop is CASSLTGARGNYGYTF. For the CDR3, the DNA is TGTGCCAGCAGCTTGACAGGGGCCAGAGGTAACTATGGCTACACCTTC.

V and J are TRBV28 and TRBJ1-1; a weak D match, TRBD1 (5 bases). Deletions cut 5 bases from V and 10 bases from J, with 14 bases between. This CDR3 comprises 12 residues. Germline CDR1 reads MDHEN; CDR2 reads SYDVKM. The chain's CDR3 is CASSPRDPGAFF. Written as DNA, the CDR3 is TGTGCCAGCAGTCCGCGGGACCCCGGAGCTTTCTTT.

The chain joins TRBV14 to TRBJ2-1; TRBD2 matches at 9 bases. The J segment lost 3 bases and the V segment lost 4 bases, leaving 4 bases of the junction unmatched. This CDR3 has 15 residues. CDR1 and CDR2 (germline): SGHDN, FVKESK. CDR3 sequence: CASSRTSDVYNEQFF. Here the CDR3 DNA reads TGTGCCAGCAGCCGGACTAGCGATGTCTACAATGAGCAGTTCTTC.

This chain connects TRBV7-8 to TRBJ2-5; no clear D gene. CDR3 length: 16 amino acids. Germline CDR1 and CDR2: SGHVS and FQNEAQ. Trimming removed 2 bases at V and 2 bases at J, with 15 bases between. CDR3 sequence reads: CASSLTFSYHQETQYF. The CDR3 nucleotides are TGTGCCAGCAGCTTAACTTTTAGCTACCATCAAGAGACCCAGTACTTC.

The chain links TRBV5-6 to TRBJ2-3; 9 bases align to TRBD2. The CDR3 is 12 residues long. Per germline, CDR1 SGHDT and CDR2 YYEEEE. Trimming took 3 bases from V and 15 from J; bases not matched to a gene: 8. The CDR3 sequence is CASSWRLAAPYF. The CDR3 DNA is TGTGCCAGCAGCTGGAGACTAGCGGCCCCTTATTTT.

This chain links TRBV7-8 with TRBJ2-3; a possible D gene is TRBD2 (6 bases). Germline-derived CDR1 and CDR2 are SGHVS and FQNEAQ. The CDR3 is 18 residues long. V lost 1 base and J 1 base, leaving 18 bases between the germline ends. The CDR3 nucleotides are TGTGCCAGCAGCTTAGTAGGCGCTAGCGCATCACGCACAGATACGCAGTATTTT. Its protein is CASSLVGASASRTDTQYF. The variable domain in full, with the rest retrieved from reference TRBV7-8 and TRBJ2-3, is GAGVSQSPRYKVAKRGQDVALRCDPISGHVSLFWYQQALGQGPEFLTYFQNEAQLDKSGLPSDRFFAERPEGSVSTLKIQRTQQEDSAVYLCASSLVGASASRTDTQYFGPGTRLTVL.

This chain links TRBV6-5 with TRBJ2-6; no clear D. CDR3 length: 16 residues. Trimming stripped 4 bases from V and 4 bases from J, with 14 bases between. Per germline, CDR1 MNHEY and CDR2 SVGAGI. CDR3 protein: CASSSLLGSGANVLTF. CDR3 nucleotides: TGTGCCAGCAGTTCCCTTTTGGGTTCAGGGGCCAACGTCCTGACTTTC.

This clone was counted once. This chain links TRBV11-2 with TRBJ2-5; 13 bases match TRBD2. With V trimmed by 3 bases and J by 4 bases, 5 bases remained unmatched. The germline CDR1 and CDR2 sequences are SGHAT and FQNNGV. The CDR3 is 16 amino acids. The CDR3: CASSFRTSGSGETQYF. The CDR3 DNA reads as TGTGCCAGCAGCTTTCGGACTAGCGGGAGCGGAGAGACCCAGTACTTC.

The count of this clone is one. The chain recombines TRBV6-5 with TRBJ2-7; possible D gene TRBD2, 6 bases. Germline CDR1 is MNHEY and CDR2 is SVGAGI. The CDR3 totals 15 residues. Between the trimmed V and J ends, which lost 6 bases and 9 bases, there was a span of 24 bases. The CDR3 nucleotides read TGTGCCAGCAGCCCTGGCGGGAAGGTAAAATCTGGGCAGTACTTC. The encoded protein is CASSPGGKVKSGQYF.

The CDR3 bases are TGCGCCAGCAAGGAACAGACACTGGATACGCAGTATTTT. Translated, it gives CASKEQTLDTQYF. V and J are TRBV5-1 and TRBJ2-3; D gene unclear. Trimming removed 6 bases at V and 6 bases at J, with 14 bases between. Germline CDR1 and CDR2: SGHRS and YFSETQ. This CDR3 is built from 13 residues.

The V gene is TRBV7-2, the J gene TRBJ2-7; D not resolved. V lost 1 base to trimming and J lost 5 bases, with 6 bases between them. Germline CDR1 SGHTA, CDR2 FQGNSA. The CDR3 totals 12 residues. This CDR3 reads CASSLDSDEQYF. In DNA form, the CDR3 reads TGTGCCAGCAGCTTAGATTCTGACGAGCAGTACTTC.

The CDR3 coding sequence is TGTGCCAGCAGCTACCTGGGGGACGAGCAGTACTTC. Translating gives CASSYLGDEQYF. The chain is built from TRBV7-6 and TRBJ2-7, with D possibly called TRBD1 or TRBD2 (5 bases each). The CDR3 length is 12 residues. V was trimmed by 4 bases and J by 5 bases, leaving 9 bases between them. From germline, CDR1 is SGHVS and CDR2 FNYEAQ.

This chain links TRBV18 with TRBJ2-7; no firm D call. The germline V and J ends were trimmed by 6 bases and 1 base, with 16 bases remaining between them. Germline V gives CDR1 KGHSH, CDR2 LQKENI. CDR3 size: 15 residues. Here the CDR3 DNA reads TGTGCCAGCTCCCCTTCAAGGGCCAGTTCCTACGAGCAGTACTTC. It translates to CASSPSRASSYEQYF.

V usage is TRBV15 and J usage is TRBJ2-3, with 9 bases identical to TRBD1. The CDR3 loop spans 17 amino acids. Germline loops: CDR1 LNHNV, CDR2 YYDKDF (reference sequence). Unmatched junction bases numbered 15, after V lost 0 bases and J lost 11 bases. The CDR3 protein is CATSRDRSRDRALGQYF. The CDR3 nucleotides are TGTGCCACCAGCAGAGATCGGTCCAGGGACAGGGCTCTGGGGCAGTATTTT.